Shown below are 16 T cell receptor beta chains from a single sample sequenced in a study of CD8+ T cells in alopecia areata. Sequencing templates came from extracted RNA that was reverse transcribed into cDNA. TCRdb's table, derived via immunoSEQ multiplex PCR, lists solely in-frame clones and lacks some. The sample has roughly 140,000 clones, 45% to 55% seen once. Sequences were derived from CD8+ T cells sorted from blood, sampled at week 0. The receptors originated from a human donor with alopecia areata.

In this sample, this clone turned up a few times. The gene calls are TRBV29-1 and TRBJ2-6, with D unresolved. This CDR3 has 12 amino acids. Trimming left V 6 bases short and J 7 bases short, with 10 bases between. The germline CDR1 and CDR2 sequences are SQVTM and ANQGSEA. The CDR3 coding sequence is TGCAGCGTGGGTGACCCCGCCAACGTCCTGACTTTC. Its translation: CSVGDPANVLTF.

Of note for this clone: Other DNA variants within this sample encode the same CDR3. This chain joins TRBV7-2 and TRBJ2-3; D is unresolved. This CDR3 has 13 residues. Per the germline V gene, CDR1 is SGHTA and CDR2 is FQGNSA. Between the trimmed V and J ends, which lost 1 base and 0 bases, there was a span of 2 bases. The CDR3: CASSLVSTDTQYF. The CDR3 DNA follows: TGTGCCAGCAGCTTAGTAAGCACAGATACGCAGTATTTT.

This clone has more than one count but fewer than ten. The gene calls are TRBV10-3 and TRBJ2-2, with D possibly TRBD2 on 7 matching bases. Per the germline V gene, CDR1 is ENHRY and CDR2 is SYGVKD. CDR3 length equals 14 residues. V shed 10 bases and J shed 3 bases, with 15 bases lying between them. For the CDR3, the DNA is TGTGCCAGCACGAAAGGGGGGGACACCGGGGAGCTGTTTTTT. As protein: CASTKGGDTGELFF.

Regarding this clone: In the same sample, other DNA sequences code for this CDR3. This chain connects TRBV4-3 to TRBJ1-5; D uncertain. From germline, CDR1 is LGHNA and CDR2 YSLEER. The CDR3 covers 15 residues. V lost 0 bases, J lost 2 bases, and 8 bases lay in between. The CDR3 sequence: CASSQDRTGNQPQHF. Written as DNA, the CDR3 is TGCGCCAGCAGCCAAGACCGGACTGGCAATCAGCCCCAGCATTTT.

The chain employs TRBV29-1 and TRBJ1-1, with TRBD1 matching over 10 bases. Germline V gene data show CDR1 as SQVTM and CDR2 as ANQGSEA. V dropped 0 bases and J dropped 6; count of bases not matched to a gene: 4. CDR3 length equals 14 residues. In DNA form, the CDR3 reads TGCAGCGTTGAAGACCCGGGACAGGGGTCTGAAGCTTTCTTT. Encoded protein: CSVEDPGQGSEAFF.

J is TRBJ1-2 and V is TRBV15; 11 nucleotides align to TRBD1. This CDR3 spans 14 amino acids. Per the germline V gene, CDR1 is LNHNV and CDR2 is YYDKDF (reference sequence). V trimming: 3 bases; J trimming: 6 bases; junction bases outside the gene matches: 3. The CDR3 spells CATSRDRGLDGYTF. For the CDR3, the DNA is TGTGCCACCAGCAGGGACAGGGGGCTTGATGGCTACACCTTC. The whole variable domain, remainder taken from reference TRBV15 and TRBJ1-2, is DAMVIQNPRYQVTQFGKPVTLSCSQTLNHNVMYWYQQKSSQAPKLLFHYYDKDFNNEADTPDNFQSRRPNTSFCFLDIRSPGLGDTAMYLCATSRDRGLDGYTFGSGTRLTVV.

The CDR3 nucleotides read TGTGCCACCCAGGGGCGGAACACCGGGGAGCTGTTTTTT. This translates into CATQGRNTGELFF. This chain joins TRBV25-1 and TRBJ2-2, with D tentatively TRBD1 (6 bases). The ends were cut back, 10 bases at V and 1 base at J, with 10 bases in the middle. The CDR3 runs to 13 residues. The germline CDR1 and CDR2 sequences are MGHDK and SYGVNS.

This clone has a handful of counts. V and J are TRBV27 and TRBJ2-1; the D is unclear. Trimming removed 5 bases from V and 2 bases from J, with 7 bases in between. CDR1 is MNHEY, CDR2 SMNVEV, per germline (reference sequence). This CDR3 region has 13 residues. The DNA of the CDR3 is TGTGCCAGCAGTCTAGACACCTACAATGAGCAGTTCTTC. Translation gives CASSLDTYNEQFF.

CDR3 nucleotide sequence: TGTGCCTGGACCGGCGGGGGTAACTATGGCTACACCTTC. This codes for CAWTGGGNYGYTF. V and J are TRBV30 and TRBJ1-2, with a weak D call TRBD1 (5 bases). CDR3 length equals 13 residues. Trimming pared 4 bases from V and 1 base from J, leaving 10 bases between. CDR1 and CDR2 (germline): GTSNPN, SVGIG (reference sequence).

The genes are TRBV7-7 and TRBJ2-5; D may be TRBD2 (5 bases). The CDR3 runs 15 residues. Per the germline V gene, CDR1 is SSHAT and CDR2 is FNYEAQ (reference sequence). Trimming removed 1 base from V and 1 base from J, with 10 bases in between. CDR3 coding DNA: TGTGCCAGCAGCTTAGGACCCCGGGGCCAAGAGACCCAGTACTTC. As protein: CASSLGPRGQETQYF.

The J gene is TRBJ2-3, the V gene TRBV19; D not resolved. V was clipped by 1 base and J by 1 base, with 6 bases between them. Germline CDR1 reads LNHDA; CDR2 reads SQIVND (reference sequence). CDR3 length: 14 residues. CDR3 sequence: CASSIAPRTDTQYF. The CDR3 nucleotides are TGTGCCAGTAGTATAGCCCCCCGCACAGATACGCAGTATTTT.

The rearrangement uses TRBV7-9 and TRBJ1-6; D remains ambiguous. The germline V gene has CDR1 SEHNR and CDR2 FQNEAQ (reference sequence). The CDR3 has 13 residues. The germline V and J ends were trimmed by 5 bases and 8 bases, with 10 bases remaining between them. CDR3 amino acids: CASSPYGDSPLHF. The CDR3 DNA follows: TGTGCCAGCAGCCCATACGGGGATTCACCCCTCCACTTT.

The chain uses TRBV6-6 and TRBJ1-4, with D possibly matching TRBD1 (6 bases). The CDR3 is 15 residues long. Germline V CDR1 and CDR2: MNHNY, SVGAGI (reference sequence). The V gene lost 4 bases and the J gene lost 8 bases, with 17 bases spanning the gap. CDR3 DNA: TGTGCCAGCAGTTCGTCGACAGGCACAGCCGAAAAACTGTTTTTT. Encoded protein: CASSSSTGTAEKLFF.

The rearrangement links TRBV2 to TRBJ2-3, with D perhaps TRBD2 (6 bases). The length of the CDR3 is 14 residues. Trimming shortened V by 3 bases and J by 6 bases, and 13 bases separated the two germline ends. Germline V lookup: CDR1 SNHLY, CDR2 FYNNEI. The CDR3 DNA is TGTGCCAGCAGTGAGGGTTACGGGACTGATACGCAGTATTTT. It is translated as CASSEGYGTDTQYF.

V is TRBV15 and J is TRBJ2-3; D gene uncertain. Germline V gene data show CDR1 as LNHNV and CDR2 as YYDKDF (reference sequence). V lost 4 bases, J lost 2 bases, and 10 bases lay in between. This CDR3 comprises 14 residues. As DNA, the CDR3 is TGTGCCACCAGCATAGCTACCCACACAGATACGCAGTATTTT. Protein sequence: CATSIATHTDTQYF.

With respect to this clone: The same CDR3 also results from other DNA sequences found in this sample. This sequence joins TRBV5-6 and TRBJ1-5; D is ambiguous. CDR3 length equals 12 residues. The germline V gene encodes CDR1 SGHDT and CDR2 YYEEEE. V was pared by 0 bases and J by 5 bases, with 3 bases between. The CDR3 DNA follows: TGTGCCAGCAGCTTGGGCTATCAGCCCCAGCATTTT. It translates to CASSLGYQPQHF.